One sample yielded the 12 T cell receptor beta chains listed below, sequenced in a study of T cell repertoires in cytomegalovirus infection (dated by TCRdb to about 2019). Sequencing took place on an Illumina HiSeq 1500. The raw public reads went through TCRdb reprocessing: fastp at Q25, MiXCR clone calling, in-frame beta chains kept. Merged by CDR3 protein, the rows form single entries marked with the most common genes and DNA. In all, the sample holds 200,000 to 250,000 distinct CDR3 sequences, and approximately 13% of those were seen once. The ten largest clones represent 1.5% to 2% of the sample. Material for sequencing was PBMCs. The receptors stem from a human donor in good health (CMV status not recorded). Some clones in this sample may be carry-over from other donors' samples.

The table lists this clonotype with many counts. The chain couples TRBV7-9 to TRBJ2-7; TRBD2 aligns across 7 bases. This CDR3 spans 13 amino acids. Germline trimming cut 3 bases from V and 6 bases from J; bases unmatched to any gene: 5. CDR1 is SEHNR, CDR2 FQNEAQ, per germline (reference sequence). Written as DNA, the CDR3 is TGTGCCAGCAGCTTCGACGGGAGGAGCGAGCAGTACTTC. This translates into CASSFDGRSEQYF.

V gene TRBV20-1 combines with J gene TRBJ1-1, with D possibly being TRBD1 (5 bases). This CDR3 region has 13 residues. Trimming removed 4 bases at V and 3 bases at J, with 12 bases between. Germline V lookup: CDR1 DFQATT, CDR2 SNEGSKA (reference sequence). CDR3 protein: CSAKEGRDTEAFF. CDR3 bases: TGCAGTGCTAAGGAGGGCAGGGACACTGAAGCTTTCTTT.

V is TRBV7-3 and J is TRBJ1-5, with D unclear. Per the germline V gene, CDR1 is SGHTA and CDR2 is FQGTGA. The CDR3 has 15 residues. The V end was cut by 2 bases, the J end by 0 bases, with 8 bases between. The CDR3 region is CASSLSPGSNQPQHF. CDR3 sequence (DNA): TGTGCCAGCAGCTTATCGCCAGGTAGCAATCAGCCCCAGCATTTT. The whole variable domain, filled in from reference TRBV7-3 and TRBJ1-5, reads GAGVSQTPSNKVTEKGKYVELRCDPISGHTALYWYRQSLGQGPEFLIYFQGTGAADDSGLPNDRFFAVRPEGSVSTLKIQRTERGDSAVYLCASSLSPGSNQPQHFGDGTRLSIL.

This clonotype was observed a handful of times. The chain couples TRBV14 to TRBJ1-4; maybe TRBD1 (5 bases). The CDR3 loop spans 15 amino acids. With 3 bases removed from V and 4 bases from J, the gap between germline ends came to 12 bases. Germline CDR1 SGHDN, CDR2 FVKESK. CDR3: CASSHSGQSNEKLFF. In nucleotides, the CDR3 is TGTGCCAGCAGCCATTCAGGGCAAAGTAATGAAAAACTGTTTTTT.

This clonotype has a handful of counts. This chain joins TRBV6-2 or TRBV6-3 and TRBJ2-7; D is ambiguous. With 5 bases removed from V and 2 bases from J, the gap between germline ends came to 4 bases. Per the germline V gene, CDR1 is MNHEY and CDR2 is SVGEGT. The CDR3 sequence is 11 residues long. The CDR3 DNA reads as TGTGCCAGCAGTCTACCCTACGAGCAGTACTTC. It specifies CASSLPYEQYF.

The rearrangement joins TRBV19 to TRBJ2-2; 8 bases fit TRBD1. The V and J ends lost 4 bases and 0 bases, in that order; junction bases with no gene match: 4. Germline V lookup: CDR1 LNHDA, CDR2 SQIVND (reference sequence). The CDR3 spans 16 residues. The CDR3 nucleotides are TGTGCCAGTAGTACCGGACAGGGAGCGAACACCGGGGAGCTGTTTTTT. This codes for CASSTGQGANTGELFF.

This clonotype came up many times. The genes are TRBV20-1 and TRBJ1-3; no reliable D call. Germline CDR1 reads DFQATT; CDR2 reads SNEGSKA (reference sequence). Deletions cut 5 bases from V and 0 bases from J, with 11 bases between. CDR3 length equals 14 residues. This chain's CDR3 is CSAGDLSSGNTIYF. Written as DNA, the CDR3 is TGCAGTGCTGGGGATCTAAGCTCTGGAAACACCATATATTTT.

This clonotype was detected a few times. This chain links TRBV5-4 with TRBJ2-1; D may be TRBD2 (6 bases). Germline assignment: CDR1 SGHNT and CDR2 YYREEE (reference sequence). CDR3 length: 16 amino acids. V was shortened by 4 bases and J by 6 bases, with 20 bases between the two germline ends. CDR3 DNA sequence: TGTGCCAGCAGCCCGGGGGATCGCGGTCCCGTCAATGAGCAGTTCTTC. This codes for CASSPGDRGPVNEQFF. Full variable domain (remainder filled in from reference TRBV5-4 and TRBJ2-1): ETGVTQSPTHLIKTRGQQVTLRCSSQSGHNTVSWYQQALGQGPQFIFQYYREEENGRGNFPPRFSGLQFPNYSSELNVNALELDDSALYLCASSPGDRGPVNEQFFGPGTRLTVL.

The chain links TRBV28 to TRBJ1-1; D perhaps matches TRBD1 (5 bases). V was pared by 6 bases and J by 3 bases, with 11 bases between. Germline values: CDR1 MDHEN, CDR2 SYDVKM. There are 13 residues in the CDR3. In nucleotides, the CDR3 is TGTGCCAGCAGCCTCCCAGGGCACACTGAAGCTTTCTTT. It specifies CASSLPGHTEAFF.

This clonotype was picked up many times. The chain employs TRBV15 and TRBJ2-7; 11 bases fit TRBD1. Germline V gene data show CDR1 as LNHNV and CDR2 as YYDKDF (reference sequence). Trimming removed 5 bases from V and 1 base from J; junction bases left unmatched: 10. The CDR3 sequence is 17 residues long. The CDR3 region is CATSPIGGTGGSYEQYF. The CDR3 DNA follows: TGTGCCACCAGCCCGATAGGAGGGACAGGGGGGTCCTACGAGCAGTACTTC.

The chain has TRBV14 and TRBJ2-1; TRBD2 aligns across 7 bases. Losses at the gene ends were 3 bases for V and 4 bases for J; bases not matched to a gene: 6. CDR3 length: 15 amino acids. Germline lookup yields CDR1 SGHDN and CDR2 FVKESK. The CDR3 is CASSHLTAGYNEQFF. The CDR3 nucleotides are TGTGCCAGCAGCCATTTGACAGCGGGGTACAATGAGCAGTTCTTC.

In its sample, this clonotype was seen many times. The chain employs TRBV7-2 and TRBJ1-1; D is possibly TRBD1 (5 bases). Looked up from germline, CDR1 is SGHTA and CDR2 is FQGNSA. This CDR3 has 11 residues. Trimming cost V 5 bases and J 11 bases, with 12 bases left between them. The CDR3 region is CASSTRVMAFF. CDR3 coding DNA: TGTGCCAGCAGCACCAGGGTTATGGCTTTCTTT.